What follows describes a single T cell receptor beta chain. Its cognate antigen has yet to be identified. Base-call qualities are not available, and no considerably larger clone is one nucleotide away. The sample originates from a study of PD-1 and CTLA-4 blockade in melanoma (dated by TCRdb to 2020 to 2022). With regard to the full study: The study compared how PD-1 blockade and CTLA-4 blockade affected the melanoma-reactive CD8 T cell response in patients with melanoma.

The method was the immunoSEQ multiplex PCR assay. Sourced from immuneACCESS, this table was stored by TCRdb with only in-frame sequences that have V and J called. A share of the clones is absent; for the studies checked, an unresolved V gene accounts for under half, and the remainder has no known explanation. For this sample there are 25,000 to 35,000 clones; around 93% appear just once. The biggest ten clones account for 7% to 9.5% of the sample. V loses 3 bases at its end and J loses 1 base; junction bases beyond the gene matches: 2. The cysteine opens and the phenylalanine closes a CDR3 of 15 amino acids. Just the 45-base CDR3 DNA is kept, in frame starting at base 1. Taken from the germline V gene (reference sequence), the CDR1 and CDR2 loops are SEHNR and FQNEAQ.

Sequences were derived from CD8+ T cells from peripheral blood, sampled from a patient given anti-PD-1 treatment. The receptor was derived from a human donor with melanoma. The V gene is TRBV7-9 and the J gene is TRBJ2-5, with 10 central nucleotides matching TRBD2. The nucleotide sequence reads TGTGCCAGCAGCTTCCCTAGCGGGGGCCAAGAGACCCAGTACTTC. Its product reads: CASSFPSGGQETQYF.